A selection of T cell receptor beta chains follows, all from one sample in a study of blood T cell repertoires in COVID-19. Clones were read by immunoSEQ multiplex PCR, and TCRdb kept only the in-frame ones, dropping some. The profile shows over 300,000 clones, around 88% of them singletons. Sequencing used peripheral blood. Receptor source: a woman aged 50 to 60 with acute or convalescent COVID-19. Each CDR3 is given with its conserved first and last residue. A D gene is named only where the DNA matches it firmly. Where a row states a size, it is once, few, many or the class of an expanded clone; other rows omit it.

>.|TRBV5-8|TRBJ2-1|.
TGTGCCAGCAGCTCGCGATTGATTGGTGATGAGCAGTTCTTC
CASSSRLIGDEQFF
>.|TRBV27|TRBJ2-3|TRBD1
TGTGCCAGCAGATTTCTGTACAGGGGCGGTACAGATACGCAGTATTTT
CASRFLYRGGTDTQYF
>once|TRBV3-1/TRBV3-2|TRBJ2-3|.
TGTGCCAGCAGCCAAAGGGGGTCCATTAGCACAGATACGCAGTATTTT
CASSQRGSISTDTQYF
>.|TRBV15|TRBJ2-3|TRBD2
TGTGCCACCAGCAGAGTGGGGGAGGGGACAGATACGCAGTATTTT
CATSRVGEGTDTQYF
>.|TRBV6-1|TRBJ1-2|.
TGTGCCAGCAGTGAGTCCGGTGGTGGCTACACCTTC
CASSESGGGYTF
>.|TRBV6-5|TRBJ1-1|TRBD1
TGTGCCAGCAGGGGGACAGGGGACACTGAAGCTTTCTTT
CASRGTGDTEAFF
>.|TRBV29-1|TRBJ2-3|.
TGCAGCGTTGGGAGGACAGATACGCAGTATTTT
CSVGRTDTQYF
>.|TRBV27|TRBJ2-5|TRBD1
TGTGCCAGCAGTCTACCGCACTGGACAGGGTTGGAGACCCAGTACTTC
CASSLPHWTGLETQYF
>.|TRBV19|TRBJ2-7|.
TGTGCCAGTAAGTCTCTCCTTGCGGGAAACTCCGAGCAGTACTTC
CASKSLLAGNSEQYF
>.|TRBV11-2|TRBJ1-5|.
TGTGCCAGCAGCCCTAATAGCAATCAGCCCCAGCATTTT
CASSPNSNQPQHF
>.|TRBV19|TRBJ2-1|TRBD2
TGTGCCAGTAAAGGAAAACTAGCGATTAACTACAATGAGCAGTTCTTC
CASKGKLAINYNEQFF
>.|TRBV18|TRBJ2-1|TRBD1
TGTGCCAGCTCACCGATTGGACAGGGCGTGGGCAATGAGCAGTTCTTC
CASSPIGQGVGNEQFF
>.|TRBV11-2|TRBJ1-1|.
TGTGCCAGCAGCTTAGGACAGGATACTGAAGCTTTCTTT
CASSLGQDTEAFF
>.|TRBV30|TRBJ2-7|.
TGTGCCTGGAGTCCCGGCTACGAGCAGTACTTC
CAWSPGYEQYF
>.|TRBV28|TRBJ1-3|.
TGTGCCAGCAGTTTACCGGGGAGCTCTGGAAACACCATATATTTT
CASSLPGSSGNTIYF
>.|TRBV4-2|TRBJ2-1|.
TGTGCCAGCAGCCAAGATGGGGCCGGAAGTAAGAATGAGCAGTTCTTC
CASSQDGAGSKNEQFF
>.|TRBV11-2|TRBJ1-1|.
TGTGCCAGCAGCTTCGAGTGGAGTGAAGCTTTCTTT
CASSFEWSEAFF
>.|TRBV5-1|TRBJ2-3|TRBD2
TGCGCCAGCAGCTTGACTAGCGGGATTTTCACAGATACGCAGTATTTT
CASSLTSGIFTDTQYF
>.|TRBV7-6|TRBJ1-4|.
TGTGCCAGCAGCTTGTCGGGGGGTTTGAACCTGTTTTTT
CASSLSGGLNLFF
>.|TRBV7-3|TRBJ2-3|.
TGTGCCAGCAGCCCTAGAGATGGAGATACGCAGTATTTT
CASSPRDGDTQYF
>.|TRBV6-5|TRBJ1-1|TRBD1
TGTGCCAGCAGCTCCCGGGACAGGGGACAGGGTGAAGCTTTCTTT
CASSSRDRGQGEAFF
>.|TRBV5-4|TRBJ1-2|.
TGTGCCAGCAGCCTATTGTACCGAGGGAGCCCGCAACTGAACCACTATGGCTACACCTTC
CASSLLYRGSPQLNHYGYTF
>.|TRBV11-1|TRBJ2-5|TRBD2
TGTGCCAGCAGCCCTCGTGCGAGCGGGAGAGGAGAGACCCAGTACTTC
CASSPRASGRGETQYF
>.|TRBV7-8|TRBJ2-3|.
TGTGCCAGCAGCTTGCAGGGGTTAACTAGCACAGATACGCAGTATTTT
CASSLQGLTSTDTQYF
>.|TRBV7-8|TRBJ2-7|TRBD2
TGTGCCAGCAGCAAACGTCCCGGGACTAGCTACGAGCAGTACTTC
CASSKRPGTSYEQYF
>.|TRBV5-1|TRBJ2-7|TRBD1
TGCGCCAGCAGTACGACAGGGGGTACCTCCTACGAGCAGTACTTC
CASSTTGGTSYEQYF
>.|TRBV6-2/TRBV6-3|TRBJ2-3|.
TGTGCCAGCAGTTACGGACGGCGGGGAACCACAGATACGCAGTATTTT
CASSYGRRGTTDTQYF
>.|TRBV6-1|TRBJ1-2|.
TGTGCCAGCAGTCCAGGAGGTGCCGACTATGGCTACACCTTC
CASSPGGADYGYTF